A selection of T cell receptor beta chains follows, all from one sample in a study of cytomegalovirus exposure and HLA in healthy donors. This table comes from immunoSEQ multiplex PCR, and its TCRdb copy is limited to in-frame clones, with some not included. The sample carries 180,000 or so clones, roughly four fifths recorded once. Source material: PBMCs. The receptors stem from a woman in her 30s in good health and CMV-seropositive. Each CDR3 is given with its conserved first and last residue. Each record gives: D gene, clone size, J gene, V gene, CDR3 protein, CDR3 DNA. The D gene is left open where the match is weak. The listing skips clone size in some rows; elsewhere it reads once, few, many or a size class.

D: TRBD1
size: -
J: TRBJ1-2
V: TRBV19
CDR3: CASSSSGTGRFHGYTF
DNA: TGTGCCAGTAGTTCCTCCGGGACAGGGAGGTTTCATGGCTACACCTTC

D: TRBD2
size: few
J: TRBJ2-5
V: TRBV30
CDR3: CAWSVGGGGTETQYF
DNA: TGTGCCTGGAGTGTAGGCGGGGGTGGCACAGAGACCCAGTACTTC

D: -
size: -
J: TRBJ1-2
V: TRBV5-1
CDR3: CASSSQAGGSGYGYTF
DNA: TGCGCCAGCAGCTCCCAGGCGGGGGGCTCGGGCTATGGCTACACCTTC

D: TRBD2
size: -
J: TRBJ2-7
V: TRBV12-5
CDR3: CASGLGRLAGGYEQYF
DNA: TGTGCTAGTGGTTTGGGGAGACTAGCGGGAGGGTATGAGCAGTACTTC

D: -
size: -
J: TRBJ2-5
V: TRBV5-5
CDR3: CASSGGGRLGETQYF
DNA: TGTGCCAGCAGCGGGGGAGGTCGGCTGGGGGAGACCCAGTACTTC

D: -
size: -
J: TRBJ2-3
V: TRBV9
CDR3: CASSVLARLDTQYF
DNA: TGTGCCAGCAGCGTCTTGGCCAGGTTAGATACGCAGTATTTT

D: TRBD1
size: -
J: TRBJ1-4
V: TRBV6-1
CDR3: CASSEILGTGVEKLFF
DNA: TGTGCCAGCAGTGAAATTCTGGGGACAGGGGTCGAAAAACTGTTTTTT

D: TRBD1
size: -
J: TRBJ2-1
V: TRBV27
CDR3: CASRPAGTGSNEQFF
DNA: TGTGCCAGCAGGCCCGCCGGGACAGGGAGCAATGAGCAGTTCTTC

D: TRBD1
size: -
J: TRBJ1-2
V: TRBV18
CDR3: CASSQGGQGFYGYTF
DNA: TGTGCCAGCTCACAGGGTGGACAGGGATTCTATGGCTACACCTTC

D: TRBD1
size: -
J: TRBJ1-1
V: TRBV19
CDR3: CASSIAGRGKMNTEAFF
DNA: TGTGCCAGTAGTATAGCTGGCAGGGGGAAAATGAACACTGAAGCTTTCTTT

D: TRBD1
size: -
J: TRBJ1-1
V: TRBV7-2
CDR3: CASSWALPGQGFRNTEAFF
DNA: TGTGCCAGCAGCTGGGCATTACCGGGACAGGGGTTCAGGAACACTGAAGCTTTCTTT

D: -
size: -
J: TRBJ1-2
V: TRBV6-5
CDR3: CASSYSSNGGIYGYTF
DNA: TGTGCCAGCAGTTACTCGAGTAATGGGGGGATCTATGGCTACACCTTC

D: -
size: -
J: TRBJ1-4
V: TRBV7-9
CDR3: CASSTQGPQGANEKLFF
DNA: TGTGCCAGCAGCACTCAAGGACCACAGGGTGCTAATGAAAAACTGTTTTTT

D: TRBD1
size: -
J: TRBJ2-1
V: TRBV4-2
CDR3: CASSQLTGVISYNEQFF
DNA: TGTGCCAGCAGCCAGTTGACAGGGGTTATCTCCTACAATGAGCAGTTCTTC

D: -
size: -
J: TRBJ1-4
V: TRBV5-1
CDR3: CASSLVSSPGEKLFF
DNA: TGCGCCAGCAGCTTGGTGTCTTCTCCAGGTGAAAAACTGTTTTTT

D: -
size: few
J: TRBJ1-2
V: TRBV7-2
CDR3: CASSLILSLYGYTF
DNA: TGTGCCAGCAGCTTAATTCTCAGTCTCTATGGCTACACCTTC

D: -
size: -
J: TRBJ1-2
V: TRBV18
CDR3: CASFTNNGYTF
DNA: TGTGCCAGCTTCACCAACAATGGCTACACCTTC

D: TRBD1
size: -
J: TRBJ2-1
V: TRBV28
CDR3: CASSSVNGQETFF
DNA: TGTGCCAGCAGCTCCGTAAACGGACAGGAGACGTTCTTC

D: -
size: -
J: TRBJ2-7
V: TRBV2
CDR3: CATKTGKTYEQYF
DNA: TGTGCCACCAAGACAGGTAAAACCTACGAGCAGTACTTC

D: TRBD1
size: -
J: TRBJ2-1
V: TRBV29-1
CDR3: CSVGETGDYNEQFF
DNA: TGCAGCGTTGGTGAGACAGGGGACTACAATGAGCAGTTCTTC

D: TRBD1
size: once
J: TRBJ1-1
V: TRBV4-3
CDR3: CASSLDRATEAFF
DNA: TGCGCCAGCAGCCTCGACAGGGCCACTGAAGCTTTCTTT